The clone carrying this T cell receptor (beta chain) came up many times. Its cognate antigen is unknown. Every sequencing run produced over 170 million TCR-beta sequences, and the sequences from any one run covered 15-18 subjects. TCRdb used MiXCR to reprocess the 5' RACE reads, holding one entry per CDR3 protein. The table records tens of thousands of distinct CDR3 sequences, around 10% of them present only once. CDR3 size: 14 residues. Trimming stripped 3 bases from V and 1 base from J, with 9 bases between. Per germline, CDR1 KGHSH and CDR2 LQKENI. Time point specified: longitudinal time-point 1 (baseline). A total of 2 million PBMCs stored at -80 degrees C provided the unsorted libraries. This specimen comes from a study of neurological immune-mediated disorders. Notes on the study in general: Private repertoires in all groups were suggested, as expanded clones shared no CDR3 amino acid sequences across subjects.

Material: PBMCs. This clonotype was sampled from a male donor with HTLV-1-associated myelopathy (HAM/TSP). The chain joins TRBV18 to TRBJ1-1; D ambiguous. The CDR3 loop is CASSPLGGNTEAFF. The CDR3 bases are TGTGCCAGCTCACCGTTAGGTGGGAACACTGAAGCTTTCTTT.